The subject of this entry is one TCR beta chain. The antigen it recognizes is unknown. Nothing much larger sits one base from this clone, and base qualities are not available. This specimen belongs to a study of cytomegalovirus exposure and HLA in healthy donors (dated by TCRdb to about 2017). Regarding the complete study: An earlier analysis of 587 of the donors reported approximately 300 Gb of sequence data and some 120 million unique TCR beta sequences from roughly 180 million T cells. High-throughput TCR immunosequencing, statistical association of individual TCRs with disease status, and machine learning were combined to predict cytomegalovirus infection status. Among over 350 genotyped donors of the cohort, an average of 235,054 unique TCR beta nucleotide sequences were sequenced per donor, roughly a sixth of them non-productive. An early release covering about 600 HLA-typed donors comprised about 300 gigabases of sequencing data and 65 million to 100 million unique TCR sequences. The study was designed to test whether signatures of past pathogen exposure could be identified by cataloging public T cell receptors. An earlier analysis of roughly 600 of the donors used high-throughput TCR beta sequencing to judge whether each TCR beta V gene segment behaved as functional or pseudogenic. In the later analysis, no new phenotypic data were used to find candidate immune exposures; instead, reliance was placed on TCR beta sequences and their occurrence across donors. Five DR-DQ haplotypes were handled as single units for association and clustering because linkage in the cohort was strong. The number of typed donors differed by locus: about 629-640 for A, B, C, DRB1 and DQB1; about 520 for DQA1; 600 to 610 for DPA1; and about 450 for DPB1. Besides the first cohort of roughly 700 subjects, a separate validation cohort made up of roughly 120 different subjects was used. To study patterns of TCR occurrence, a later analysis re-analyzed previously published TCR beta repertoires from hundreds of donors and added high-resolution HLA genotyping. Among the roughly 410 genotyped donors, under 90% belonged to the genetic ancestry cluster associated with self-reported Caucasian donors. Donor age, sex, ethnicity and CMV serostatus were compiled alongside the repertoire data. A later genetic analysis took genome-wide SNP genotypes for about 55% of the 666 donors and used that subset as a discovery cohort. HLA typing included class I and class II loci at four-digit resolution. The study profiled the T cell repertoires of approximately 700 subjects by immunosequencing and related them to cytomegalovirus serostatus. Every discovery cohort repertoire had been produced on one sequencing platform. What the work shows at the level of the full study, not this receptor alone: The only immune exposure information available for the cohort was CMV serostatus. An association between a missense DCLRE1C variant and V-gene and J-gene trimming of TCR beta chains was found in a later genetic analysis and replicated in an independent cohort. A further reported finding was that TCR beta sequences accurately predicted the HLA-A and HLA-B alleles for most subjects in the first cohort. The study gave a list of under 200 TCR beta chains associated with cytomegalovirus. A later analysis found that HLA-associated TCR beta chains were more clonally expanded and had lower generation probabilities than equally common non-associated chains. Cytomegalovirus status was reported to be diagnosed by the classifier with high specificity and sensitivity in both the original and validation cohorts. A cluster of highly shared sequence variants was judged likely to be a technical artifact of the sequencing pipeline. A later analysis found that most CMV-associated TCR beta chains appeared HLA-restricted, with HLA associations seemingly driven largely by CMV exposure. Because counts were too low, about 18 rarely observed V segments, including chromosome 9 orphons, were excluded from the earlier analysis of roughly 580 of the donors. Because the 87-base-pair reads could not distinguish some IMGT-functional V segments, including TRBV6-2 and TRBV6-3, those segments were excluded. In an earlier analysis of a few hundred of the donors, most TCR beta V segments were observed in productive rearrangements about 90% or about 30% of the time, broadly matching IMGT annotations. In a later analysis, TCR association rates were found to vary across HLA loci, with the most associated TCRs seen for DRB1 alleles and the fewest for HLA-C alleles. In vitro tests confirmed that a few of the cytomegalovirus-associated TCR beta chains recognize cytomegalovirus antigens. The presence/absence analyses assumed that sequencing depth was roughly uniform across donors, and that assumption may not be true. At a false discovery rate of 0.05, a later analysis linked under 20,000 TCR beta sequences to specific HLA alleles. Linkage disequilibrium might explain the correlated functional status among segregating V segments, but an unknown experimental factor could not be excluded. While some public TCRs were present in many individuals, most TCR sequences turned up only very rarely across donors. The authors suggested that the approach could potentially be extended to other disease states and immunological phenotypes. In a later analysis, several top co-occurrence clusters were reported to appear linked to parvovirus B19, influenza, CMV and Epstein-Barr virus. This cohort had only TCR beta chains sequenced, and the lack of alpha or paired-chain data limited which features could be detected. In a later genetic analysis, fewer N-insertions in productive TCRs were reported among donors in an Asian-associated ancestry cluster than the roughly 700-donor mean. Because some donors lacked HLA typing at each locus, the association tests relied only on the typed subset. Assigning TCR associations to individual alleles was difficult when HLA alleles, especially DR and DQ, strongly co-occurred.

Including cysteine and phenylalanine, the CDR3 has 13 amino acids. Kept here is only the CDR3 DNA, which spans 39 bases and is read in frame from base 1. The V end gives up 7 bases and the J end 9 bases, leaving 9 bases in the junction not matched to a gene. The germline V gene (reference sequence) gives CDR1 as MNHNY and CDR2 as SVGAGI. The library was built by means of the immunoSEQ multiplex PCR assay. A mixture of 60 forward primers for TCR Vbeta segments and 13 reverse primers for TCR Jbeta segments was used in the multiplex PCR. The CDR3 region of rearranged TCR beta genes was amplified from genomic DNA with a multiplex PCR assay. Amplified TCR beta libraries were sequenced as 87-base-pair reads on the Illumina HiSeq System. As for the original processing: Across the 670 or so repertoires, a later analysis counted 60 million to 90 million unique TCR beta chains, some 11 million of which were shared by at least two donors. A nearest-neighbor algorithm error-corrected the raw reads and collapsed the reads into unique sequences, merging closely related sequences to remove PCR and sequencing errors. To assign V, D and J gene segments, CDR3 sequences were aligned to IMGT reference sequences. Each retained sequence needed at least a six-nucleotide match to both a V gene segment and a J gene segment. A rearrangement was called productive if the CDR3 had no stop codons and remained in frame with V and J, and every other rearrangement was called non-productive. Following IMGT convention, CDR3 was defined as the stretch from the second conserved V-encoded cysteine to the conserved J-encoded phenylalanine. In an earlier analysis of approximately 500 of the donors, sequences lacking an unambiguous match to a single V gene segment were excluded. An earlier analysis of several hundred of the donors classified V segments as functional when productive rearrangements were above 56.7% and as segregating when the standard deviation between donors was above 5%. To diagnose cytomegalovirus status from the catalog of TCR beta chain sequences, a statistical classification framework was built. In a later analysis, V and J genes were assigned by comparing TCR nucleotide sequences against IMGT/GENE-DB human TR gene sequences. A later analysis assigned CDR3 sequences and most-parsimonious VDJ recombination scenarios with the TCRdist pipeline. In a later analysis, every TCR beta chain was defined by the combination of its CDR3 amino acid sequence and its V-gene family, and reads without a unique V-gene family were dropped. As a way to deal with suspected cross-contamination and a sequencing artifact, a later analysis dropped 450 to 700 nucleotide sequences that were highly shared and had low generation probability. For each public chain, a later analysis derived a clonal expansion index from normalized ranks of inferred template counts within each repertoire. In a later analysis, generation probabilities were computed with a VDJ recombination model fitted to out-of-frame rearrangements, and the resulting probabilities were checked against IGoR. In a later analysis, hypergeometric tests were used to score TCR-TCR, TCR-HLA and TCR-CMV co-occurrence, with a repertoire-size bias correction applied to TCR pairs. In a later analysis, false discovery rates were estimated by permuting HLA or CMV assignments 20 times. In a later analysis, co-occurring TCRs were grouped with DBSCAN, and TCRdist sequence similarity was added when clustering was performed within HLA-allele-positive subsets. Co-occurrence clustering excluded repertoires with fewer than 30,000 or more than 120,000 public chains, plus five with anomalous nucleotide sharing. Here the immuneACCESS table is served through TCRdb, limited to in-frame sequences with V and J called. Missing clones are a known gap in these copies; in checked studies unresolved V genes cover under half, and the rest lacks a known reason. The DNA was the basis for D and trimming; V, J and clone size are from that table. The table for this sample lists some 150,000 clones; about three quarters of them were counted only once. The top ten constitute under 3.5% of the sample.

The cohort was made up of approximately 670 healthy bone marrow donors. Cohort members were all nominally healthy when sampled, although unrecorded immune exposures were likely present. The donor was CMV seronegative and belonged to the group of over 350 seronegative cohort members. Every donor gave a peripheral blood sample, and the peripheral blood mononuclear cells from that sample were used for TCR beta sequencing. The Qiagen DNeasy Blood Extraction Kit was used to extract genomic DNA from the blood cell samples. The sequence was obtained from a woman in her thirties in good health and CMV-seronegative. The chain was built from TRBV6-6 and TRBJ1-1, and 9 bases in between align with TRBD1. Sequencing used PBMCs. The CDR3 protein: CASTDRDREKAFF. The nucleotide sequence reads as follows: TGTGCCAGCACCGATAGGGACAGGGAGAAAGCTTTCTTT.